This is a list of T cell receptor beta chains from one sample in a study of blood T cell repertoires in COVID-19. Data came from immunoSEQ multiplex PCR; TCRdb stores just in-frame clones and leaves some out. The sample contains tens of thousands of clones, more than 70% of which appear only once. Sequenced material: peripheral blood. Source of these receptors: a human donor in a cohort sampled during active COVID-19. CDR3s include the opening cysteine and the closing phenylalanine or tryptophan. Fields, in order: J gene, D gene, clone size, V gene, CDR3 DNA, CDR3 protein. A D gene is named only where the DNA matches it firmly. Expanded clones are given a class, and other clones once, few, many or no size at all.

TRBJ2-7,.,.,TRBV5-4,TGTGCCAGCAGCCCCAGGACTTCGGGCGCCTACGAGCAGTACTTC,CASSPRTSGAYEQYF
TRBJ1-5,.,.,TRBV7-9,TGTGCCAGCAGCTCATTTTCCTCGGTTACTCAGCCCCAGCATTTT,CASSSFSSVTQPQHF
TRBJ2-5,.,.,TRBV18,TGTGCCAGCTCACCGATCAGGTCCCAGGAAGAGACCCAGTACTTC,CASSPIRSQEETQYF
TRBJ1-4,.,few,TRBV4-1,TGCGCCAGCAGCCAAGGTAGTCCAAACGAAAAACTGTTTTTT,CASSQGSPNEKLFF
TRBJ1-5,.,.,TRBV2,TGTGCCAGCAGCTCCGACAGTGCCCGTCAGCCCCAGCATTTT,CASSSDSARQPQHF
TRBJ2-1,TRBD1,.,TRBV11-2,TGTGCCAGCAGCTTAGTGACAGGGGGAGATTACAATGAGCAGTTCTTC,CASSLVTGGDYNEQFF
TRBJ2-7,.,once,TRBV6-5,TGTGCCAGCCGAAGGGGCTTCAGCTCCTACGAGCAGTACTTC,CASRRGFSSYEQYF
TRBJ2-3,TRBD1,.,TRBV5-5,TGTGCCAGCAGCTCGACAGGGGAGGTCCCAGATACGCAGTATTTT,CASSSTGEVPDTQYF
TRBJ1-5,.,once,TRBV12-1,TGTGCCAGCAGCTTTGACAGGGATAGCAATCAGCCCCAGCATTTT,CASSFDRDSNQPQHF
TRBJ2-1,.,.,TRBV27,TGTGCCAGCAGTTCTCAAAGTACAGGGAACAATGAGCAGTTCTTC,CASSSQSTGNNEQFF
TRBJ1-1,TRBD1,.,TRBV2,TGTGCCAGCCAGGGGGCGACGAACACTGAAGCTTTCTTT,CASQGATNTEAFF
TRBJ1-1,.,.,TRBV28,TGTGCCAGCACTTTTGACAGTGCCTTTGAAGCTTTCTTT,CASTFDSAFEAFF
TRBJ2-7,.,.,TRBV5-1,TGCGCCAGCAGCTTGGCGAGTAGCGGATCCTACGAGCAGTACTTC,CASSLASSGSYEQYF
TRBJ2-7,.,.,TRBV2,TGTGCCAGTAAAAAGCGAGCCTACGAGCAGTACTTC,CASKKRAYEQYF
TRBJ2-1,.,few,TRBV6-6,TGTGCCAGCAGCCCCGGGGACTCCCTCGAGCAGTTCTTC,CASSPGDSLEQFF
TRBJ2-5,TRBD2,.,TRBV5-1,TGCGCCAGCAGCTTGGGGCGGGAGGGAGGCCAAGAGACCCAGTACTTC,CASSLGREGGQETQYF
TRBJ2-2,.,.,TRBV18,TGTGCCAGCTCACCAAGGCGGGGGGAGCTGTTTTTT,CASSPRRGELFF
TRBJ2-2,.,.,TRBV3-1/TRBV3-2,TGTGCCAGCAGCCAAAACGGACTAACCGGGGAGCTGTTTTTT,CASSQNGLTGELFF
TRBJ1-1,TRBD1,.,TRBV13,TGTGCCAGCAGCCCGCTCGACCAGGGGGCGAGCACTGAAGCTTTCTTT,CASSPLDQGASTEAFF
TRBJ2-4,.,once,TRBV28,TGTGCCAGCAGTTTAGCCAGGGCGGGAAAAAACATTCAGTACTTC,CASSLARAGKNIQYF
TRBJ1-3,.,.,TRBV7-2,TGTGCCAGCAGCCCCCACAAGGGAGGGGTTGGAAACACCATATATTTT,CASSPHKGGVGNTIYF
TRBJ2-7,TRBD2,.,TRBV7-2,TGTGCCAGCAGCTTAGAGGCTAGCGGGGGGGCCTACGAGCAGTACTTC,CASSLEASGGAYEQYF
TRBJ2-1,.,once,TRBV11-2,TGTGCCAGCAGCCCGATGAAGGCAGGGGATTACAATGAGCAGTTCTTC,CASSPMKAGDYNEQFF
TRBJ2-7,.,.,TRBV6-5,TGTGCCAGCAGTTATGGAGGGCAGAGCTACGAGCAGTACTTC,CASSYGGQSYEQYF
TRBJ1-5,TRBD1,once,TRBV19,TGTGCCAGTCGCGACAGGGGAGTGATCCAGGCCTATAGCAATCAGCCCCAGCATTTT,CASRDRGVIQAYSNQPQHF